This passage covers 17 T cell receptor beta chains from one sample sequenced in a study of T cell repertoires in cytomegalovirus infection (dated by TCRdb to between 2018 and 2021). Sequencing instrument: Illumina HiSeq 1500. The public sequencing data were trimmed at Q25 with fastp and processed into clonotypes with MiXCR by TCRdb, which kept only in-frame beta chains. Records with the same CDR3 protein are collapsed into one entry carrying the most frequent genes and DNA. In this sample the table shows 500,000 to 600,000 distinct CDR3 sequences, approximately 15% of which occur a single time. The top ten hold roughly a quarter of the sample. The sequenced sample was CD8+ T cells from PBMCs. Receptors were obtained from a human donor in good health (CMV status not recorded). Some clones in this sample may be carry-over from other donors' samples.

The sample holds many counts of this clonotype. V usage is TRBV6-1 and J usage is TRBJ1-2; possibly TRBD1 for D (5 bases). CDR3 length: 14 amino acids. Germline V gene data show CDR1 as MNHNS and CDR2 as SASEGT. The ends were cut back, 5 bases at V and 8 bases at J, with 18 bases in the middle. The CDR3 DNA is TGTGCCAGCAGTATCCTGGGGGGACCCGTGGGCTACACCTTC. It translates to CASSILGGPVGYTF.

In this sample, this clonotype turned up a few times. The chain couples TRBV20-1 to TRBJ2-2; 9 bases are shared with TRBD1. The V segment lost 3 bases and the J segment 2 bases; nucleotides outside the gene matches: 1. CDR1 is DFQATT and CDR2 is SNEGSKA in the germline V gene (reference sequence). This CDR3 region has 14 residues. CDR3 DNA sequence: TGCAGTGCTAGGGACAGGGGAAACACCGGGGAGCTGTTTTTT. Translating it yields CSARDRGNTGELFF.

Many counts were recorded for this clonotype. CDR3 in amino acids: CASSLRQGVNQPQHF. CDR3 sequence (DNA): TGTGCCAGCAGTTTACGGCAGGGGGTAAATCAGCCCCAGCATTTT. The V and J genes are TRBV12-3 or TRBV12-4 and TRBJ1-5, with TRBD1 identical over 7 bases. This CDR3 has 15 amino acids. Losses at the gene ends were 2 bases for V and 4 bases for J; bases not matched to a gene: 5.

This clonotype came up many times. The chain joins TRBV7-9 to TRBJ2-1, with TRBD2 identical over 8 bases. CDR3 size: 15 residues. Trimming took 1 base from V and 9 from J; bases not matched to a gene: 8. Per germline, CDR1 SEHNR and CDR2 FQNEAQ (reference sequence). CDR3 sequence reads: CASSLEVAGRVEQFF. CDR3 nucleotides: TGTGCCAGCAGCTTAGAGGTAGCGGGAAGGGTTGAGCAGTTCTTC. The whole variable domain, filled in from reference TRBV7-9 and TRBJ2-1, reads DTGVSQNPRHKITKRGQNVTFRCDPISEHNRLYWYRQTLGQGPEFLTYFQNEAQLEKSRLLSDRFSAERPKGSFSTLEIQRTEQGDSAMYLCASSLEVAGRVEQFFGPGTRLTVL.

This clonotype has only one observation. CDR3 nucleotides: TGCAGCGGGTCCGGGACGGCCTATGGCTACACCTTC. Its protein is CSGSGTAYGYTF. The chain is built from TRBV29-1 and TRBJ1-2; perhaps TRBD1 as D (5 bases). Trimming left V 7 bases short and J 4 bases short, with 13 bases between. Germline V CDR1 and CDR2: SQVTM, ANQGSEA. This CDR3 has 12 amino acids.

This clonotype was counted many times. In nucleotides, the CDR3 is TGTGCCAGCAGTTTATCGGGTCTCTACGAGCAGTACTTC. It encodes CASSLSGLYEQYF. The chain has TRBV12-3 or TRBV12-4 and TRBJ2-7; D unresolved. This CDR3 region has 13 residues. Trimming shortened V by 2 bases and J by 3 bases, and 8 bases separated the two germline ends.

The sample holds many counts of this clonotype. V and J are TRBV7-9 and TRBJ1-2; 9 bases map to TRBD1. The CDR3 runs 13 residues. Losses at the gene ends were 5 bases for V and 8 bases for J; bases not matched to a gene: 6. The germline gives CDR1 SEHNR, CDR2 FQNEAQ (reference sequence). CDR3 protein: CASSLGTGSGYTF. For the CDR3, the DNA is TGTGCCAGCAGCCTCGGGACAGGGAGCGGCTACACCTTC.

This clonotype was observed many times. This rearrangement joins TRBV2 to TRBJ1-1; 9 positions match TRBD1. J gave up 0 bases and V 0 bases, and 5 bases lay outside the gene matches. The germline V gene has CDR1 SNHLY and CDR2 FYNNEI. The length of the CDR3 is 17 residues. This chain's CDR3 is CASSEAGDRAVNTEAFF. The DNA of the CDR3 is TGTGCCAGCAGTGAAGCAGGGGACAGGGCTGTGAACACTGAAGCTTTCTTT.

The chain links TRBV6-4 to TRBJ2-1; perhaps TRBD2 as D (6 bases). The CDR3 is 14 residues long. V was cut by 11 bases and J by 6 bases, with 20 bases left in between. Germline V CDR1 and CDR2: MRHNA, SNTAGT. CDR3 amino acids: CAALEGLIANEQFF. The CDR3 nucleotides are TGTGCCGCTTTGGAGGGCCTTATCGCCAATGAGCAGTTCTTC.

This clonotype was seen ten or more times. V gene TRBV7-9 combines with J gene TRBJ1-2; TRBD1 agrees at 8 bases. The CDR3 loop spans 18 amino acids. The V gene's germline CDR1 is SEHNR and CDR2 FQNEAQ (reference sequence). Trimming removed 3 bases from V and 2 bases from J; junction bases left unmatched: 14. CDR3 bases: TGTGCCAGCAGCTTCATTACGCCACCGGGACAGGAAAACTATGGCTACACCTTC. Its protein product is CASSFITPPGQENYGYTF.

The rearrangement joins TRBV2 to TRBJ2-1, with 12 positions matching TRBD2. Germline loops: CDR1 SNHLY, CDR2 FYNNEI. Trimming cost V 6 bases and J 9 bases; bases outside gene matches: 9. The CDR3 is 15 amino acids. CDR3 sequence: CASRNASGRAVEQFF. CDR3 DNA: TGTGCCAGCAGGAACGCTAGCGGGAGGGCCGTTGAGCAGTTCTTC.

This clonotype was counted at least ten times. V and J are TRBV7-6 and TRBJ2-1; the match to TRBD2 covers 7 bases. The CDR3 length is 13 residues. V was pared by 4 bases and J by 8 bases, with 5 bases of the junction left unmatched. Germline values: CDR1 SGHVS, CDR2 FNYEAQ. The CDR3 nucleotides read TGTGCCAGCAGCTCGGCGGGGGATGATGAGCAGTTCTTC. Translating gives CASSSAGDDEQFF.

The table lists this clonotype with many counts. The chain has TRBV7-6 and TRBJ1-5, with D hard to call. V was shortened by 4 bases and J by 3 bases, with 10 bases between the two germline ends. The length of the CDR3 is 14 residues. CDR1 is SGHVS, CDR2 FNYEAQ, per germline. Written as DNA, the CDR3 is TGTGCCAGCAGCTCCGGACCTTACAATCAGCCCCAGCATTTT. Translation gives CASSSGPYNQPQHF.

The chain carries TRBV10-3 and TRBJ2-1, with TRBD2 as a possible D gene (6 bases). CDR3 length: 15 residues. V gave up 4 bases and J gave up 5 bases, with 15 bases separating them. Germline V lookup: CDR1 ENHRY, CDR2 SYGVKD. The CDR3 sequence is CAISVGGVANNEQFF. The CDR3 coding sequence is TGTGCCATCAGTGTGGGGGGTGTCGCGAACAATGAGCAGTTCTTC.

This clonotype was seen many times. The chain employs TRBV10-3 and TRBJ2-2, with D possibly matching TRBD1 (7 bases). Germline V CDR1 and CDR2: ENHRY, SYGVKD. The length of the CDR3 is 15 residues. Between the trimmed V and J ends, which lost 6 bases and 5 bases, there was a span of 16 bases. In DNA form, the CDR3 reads TGTGCCATCAGCTCCGGACAGGAGGGTACCGGGGAGCTGTTTTTT. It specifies CAISSGQEGTGELFF.

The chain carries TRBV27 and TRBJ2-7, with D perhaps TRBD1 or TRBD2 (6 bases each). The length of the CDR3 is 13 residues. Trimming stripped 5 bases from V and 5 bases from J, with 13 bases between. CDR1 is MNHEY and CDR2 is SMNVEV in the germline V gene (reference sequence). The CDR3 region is CASSRGVGDEQYF. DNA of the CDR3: TGTGCCAGCAGTAGGGGGGTCGGGGACGAGCAGTACTTC.

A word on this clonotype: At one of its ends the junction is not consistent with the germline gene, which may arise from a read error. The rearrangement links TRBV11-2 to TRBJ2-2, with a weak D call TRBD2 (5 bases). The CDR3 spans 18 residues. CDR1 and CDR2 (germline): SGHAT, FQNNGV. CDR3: CASNQGILNSKNTGELVF. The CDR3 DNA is TGTGCCAGCAACCAAGGGATTTTAAACAGTAAAAACACCGGGGAGCTGGTTTTT.